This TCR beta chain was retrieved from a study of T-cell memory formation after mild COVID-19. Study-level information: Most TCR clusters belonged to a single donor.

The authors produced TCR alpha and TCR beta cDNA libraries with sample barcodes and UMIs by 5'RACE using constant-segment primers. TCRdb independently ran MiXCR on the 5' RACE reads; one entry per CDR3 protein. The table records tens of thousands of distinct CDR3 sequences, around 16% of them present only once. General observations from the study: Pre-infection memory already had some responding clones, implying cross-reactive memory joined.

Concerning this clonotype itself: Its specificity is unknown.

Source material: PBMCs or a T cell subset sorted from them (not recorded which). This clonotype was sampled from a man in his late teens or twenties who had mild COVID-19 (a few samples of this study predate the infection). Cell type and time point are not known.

The CDR3 loop reads CASSQGAETQYF. The CDR3 coding sequence is TGTGCCAGCAGCCAGGGGGCGGAGACCCAGTACTTC. V gene TRBV11-3 combines with J gene TRBJ2-5; 8 bases are shared with TRBD1. The V gene end was trimmed by 5 bases and the J gene end by 5 bases; junction bases not matched to a gene: 1. The CDR3 contains 12 residues. CDR1 is SGHNT, CDR2 YENEEA, per germline.